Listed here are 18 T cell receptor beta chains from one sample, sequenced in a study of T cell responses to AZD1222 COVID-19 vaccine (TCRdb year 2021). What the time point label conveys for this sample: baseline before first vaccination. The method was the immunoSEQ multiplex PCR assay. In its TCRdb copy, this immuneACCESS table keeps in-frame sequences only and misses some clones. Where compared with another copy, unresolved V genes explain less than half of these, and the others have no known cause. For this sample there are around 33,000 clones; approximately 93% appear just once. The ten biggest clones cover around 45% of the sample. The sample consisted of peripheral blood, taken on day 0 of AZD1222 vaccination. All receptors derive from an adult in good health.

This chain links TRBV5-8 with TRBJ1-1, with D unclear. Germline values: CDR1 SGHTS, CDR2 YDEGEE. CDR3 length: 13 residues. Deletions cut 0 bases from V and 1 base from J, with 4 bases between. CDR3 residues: CASSLVRNTEAFF. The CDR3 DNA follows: TGTGCCAGCAGCTTGGTACGGAACACTGAAGCTTTCTTT.

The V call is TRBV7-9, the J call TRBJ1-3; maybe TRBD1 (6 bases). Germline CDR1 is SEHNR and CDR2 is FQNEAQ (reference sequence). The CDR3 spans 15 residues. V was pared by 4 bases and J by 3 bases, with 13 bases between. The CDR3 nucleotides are TGTGCCAGCAGCTCCCCTAACAGGGTTGGAAACACCATATATTTT. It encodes CASSSPNRVGNTIYF.

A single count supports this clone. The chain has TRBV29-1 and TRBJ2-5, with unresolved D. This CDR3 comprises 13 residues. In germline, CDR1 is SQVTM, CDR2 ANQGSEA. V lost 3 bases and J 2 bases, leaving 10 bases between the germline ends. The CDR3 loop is CSVDLLDQETQYF. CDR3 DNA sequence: TGCAGCGTTGATCTTCTAGATCAAGAGACCCAGTACTTC.

This CDR3 reads CASSYHAGQEYSNTIYF. For the CDR3, the DNA is TGTGCCAGCAGTTATCACGCCGGACAGGAATATAGCAACACCATATATTTT. V and J are TRBV6-2 or TRBV6-3 and TRBJ1-3; 7 bases are a match to TRBD1. J was trimmed by 7 bases and V by 3 bases; bases with no gene match: 15. This CDR3 has 17 residues. Per the germline V gene, CDR1 is MNHEY and CDR2 is SVGEGT.

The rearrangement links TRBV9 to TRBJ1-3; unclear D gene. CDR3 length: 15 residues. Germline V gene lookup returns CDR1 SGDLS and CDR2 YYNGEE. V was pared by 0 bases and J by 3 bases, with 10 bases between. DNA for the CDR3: TGTGCCAGCAGCGTAGCGGGAGGGTATGGAAACACCATATATTTT. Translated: CASSVAGGYGNTIYF.

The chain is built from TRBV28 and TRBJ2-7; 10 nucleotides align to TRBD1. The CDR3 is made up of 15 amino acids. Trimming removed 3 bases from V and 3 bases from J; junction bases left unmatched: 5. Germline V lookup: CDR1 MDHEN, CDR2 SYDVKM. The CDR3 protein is CASSFPDRGVYEQYF. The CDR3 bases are TGTGCCAGCAGTTTCCCGGACAGGGGGGTCTACGAGCAGTACTTC. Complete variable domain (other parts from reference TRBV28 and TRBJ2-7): DVKVTQSSRYLVKRTGEKVFLECVQDMDHENMFWYRQDPGLGLRLIYFSYDVKMKEKGDIPEGYSVSREKKERFSLILESASTNQTSMYLCASSFPDRGVYEQYFGPGTRLTVT.

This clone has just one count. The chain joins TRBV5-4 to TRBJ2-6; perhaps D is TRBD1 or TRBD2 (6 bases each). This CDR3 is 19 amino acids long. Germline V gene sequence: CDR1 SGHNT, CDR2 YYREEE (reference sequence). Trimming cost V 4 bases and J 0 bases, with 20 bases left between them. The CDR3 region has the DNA TGTGCCAGCAGCCGTAACTCCGGGGGCCTGGGCTCTGGGGCCAACGTCCTGACTTTC. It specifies CASSRNSGGLGSGANVLTF.

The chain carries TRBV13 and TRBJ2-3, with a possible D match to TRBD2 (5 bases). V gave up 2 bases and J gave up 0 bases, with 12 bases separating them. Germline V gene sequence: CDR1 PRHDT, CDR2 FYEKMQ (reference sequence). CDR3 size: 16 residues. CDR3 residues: CASSLRGVSSTDTQYF. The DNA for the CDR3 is TGTGCCAGCAGCTTACGGGGTGTCTCTAGCACAGATACGCAGTATTTT.

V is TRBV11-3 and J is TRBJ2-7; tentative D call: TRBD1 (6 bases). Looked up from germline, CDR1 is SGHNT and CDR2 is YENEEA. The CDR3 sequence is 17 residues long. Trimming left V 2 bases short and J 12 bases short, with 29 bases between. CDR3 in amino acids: CASSLKEFCGDIGFLYF. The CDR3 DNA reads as TGTGCCAGCAGCTTAAAGGAGTTTTGTGGGGACATCGGCTTCCTGTACTTC.

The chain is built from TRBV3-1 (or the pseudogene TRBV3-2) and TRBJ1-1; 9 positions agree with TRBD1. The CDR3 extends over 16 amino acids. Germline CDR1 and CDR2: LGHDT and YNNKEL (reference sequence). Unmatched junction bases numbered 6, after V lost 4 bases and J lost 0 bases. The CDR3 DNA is TGTGCCAGCAGCCCTCGGACAGGGGCCGTGAACACTGAAGCTTTCTTT. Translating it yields CASSPRTGAVNTEAFF.

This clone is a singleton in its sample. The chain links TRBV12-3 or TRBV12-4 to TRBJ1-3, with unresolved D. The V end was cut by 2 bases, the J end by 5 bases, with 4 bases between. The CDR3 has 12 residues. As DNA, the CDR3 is TGTGCCAGCAGTTTAACCCGAAACACCATATATTTT. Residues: CASSLTRNTIYF.

The CDR3 nucleotides read TGTGCCAGCAGCTTAGCGCGGGGTAGCGGGGAACAAGAGACCCAGTACTTC. Its translation: CASSLARGSGEQETQYF. This rearrangement joins TRBV7-2 to TRBJ2-5, with 8 bases lining up with TRBD2. V trimming: 0 bases; J trimming: 2 bases; junction bases outside the gene matches: 8. Germline-derived CDR1 and CDR2 are SGHTA and FQGNSA. The CDR3 extends over 17 amino acids. Together with reference TRBV7-2 and TRBJ2-5, the CDR3 gives the full variable domain: GAGVSQSPSNKVTEKGKDVELRCDPISGHTALYWYRQSLGQGLEFLIYFQGNSAPDKSGLPSDRFSAERTGGSVSTLTIQRTQQEDSAVYLCASSLARGSGEQETQYFGPGTRLLVL.

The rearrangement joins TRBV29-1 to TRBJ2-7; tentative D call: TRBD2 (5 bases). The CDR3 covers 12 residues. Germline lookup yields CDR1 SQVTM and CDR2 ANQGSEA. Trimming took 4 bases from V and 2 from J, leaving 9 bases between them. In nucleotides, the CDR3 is TGCAGCGTTGGGTACGGGACCTACGAGCAGTACTTC. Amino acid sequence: CSVGYGTYEQYF.

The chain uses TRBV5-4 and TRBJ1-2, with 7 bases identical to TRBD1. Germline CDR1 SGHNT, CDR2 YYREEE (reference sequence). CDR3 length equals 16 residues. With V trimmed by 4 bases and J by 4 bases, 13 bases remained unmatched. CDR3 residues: CASSLPKTGIVYGYTF. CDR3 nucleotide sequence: TGTGCCAGCAGCCTCCCAAAGACAGGGATAGTCTATGGCTACACCTTC.

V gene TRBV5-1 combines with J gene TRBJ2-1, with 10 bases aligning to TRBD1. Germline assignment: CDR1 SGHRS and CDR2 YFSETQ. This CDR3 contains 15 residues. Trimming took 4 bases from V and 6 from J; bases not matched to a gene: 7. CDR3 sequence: CASSAAGQGPNEQFF. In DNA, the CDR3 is TGCGCCAGCAGCGCCGCGGGACAGGGGCCCAATGAGCAGTTCTTC.

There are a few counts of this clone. The CDR3 is CASSAGQNAYNEQFF. The CDR3 DNA follows: TGTGCCAGCAGCGCAGGACAGAACGCCTACAATGAGCAGTTCTTC. V usage is TRBV9 and J usage is TRBJ2-1; D might be TRBD1 (6 bases). This CDR3 contains 15 residues. Deletions cut 3 bases from V and 2 bases from J, with 12 bases between. Germline CDR1 and CDR2: SGDLS and YYNGEE.

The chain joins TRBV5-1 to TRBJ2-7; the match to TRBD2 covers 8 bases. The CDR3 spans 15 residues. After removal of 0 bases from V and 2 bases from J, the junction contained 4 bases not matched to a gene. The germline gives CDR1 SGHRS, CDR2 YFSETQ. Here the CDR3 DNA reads TGCGCCAGCAGCTTGGGGGTAGCGGGGACCTACGAGCAGTACTTC. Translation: CASSLGVAGTYEQYF.

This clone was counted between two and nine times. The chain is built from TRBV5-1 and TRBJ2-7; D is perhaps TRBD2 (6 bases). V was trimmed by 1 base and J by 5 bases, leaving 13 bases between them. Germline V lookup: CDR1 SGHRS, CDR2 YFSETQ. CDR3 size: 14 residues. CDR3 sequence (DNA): TGCGCCAGCAGCTTGTCACCCCCGGGAGACGAGCAGTACTTC. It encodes CASSLSPPGDEQYF.